Listed here are 31 T cell receptor beta chains from one sample, sequenced in a study of somatic mutations in cytotoxic T cells in rheumatoid arthritis. Only in-frame clones appear in the TCRdb table, and some are missing; sequencing was by immunoSEQ multiplex PCR. The sample consists of tens of thousands of clones, around 84% of them appearing once. Source material: CD8+ T cells sorted from blood. The receptors derive from an adult with rheumatoid arthritis.

Comments on this clone: The sample holds other DNA sequences that translate to the same CDR3. V gene TRBV2 combines with J gene TRBJ2-1; 11 bases are a match to TRBD2. The ends lost 7 bases at V and 7 bases at J; junction bases unmatched: 9. Per the germline V gene, CDR1 is SNHLY and CDR2 is FYNNEI. The CDR3 is 15 residues long. The CDR3 spells CASTLSGGESNEQFF. The CDR3 nucleotides are TGTGCCAGCACCCTTAGCGGGGGGGAGTCGAATGAGCAGTTCTTC.

The chain recombines TRBV6-1 with TRBJ2-7, with D perhaps TRBD2 (5 bases). Germline CDR1 is MNHNS and CDR2 is SASEGT. Trimming left V 2 bases short and J 4 bases short, with 15 bases between. This CDR3 has 15 amino acids. Here the CDR3 DNA reads TGTGCCAGCAGTGAAATTCCCGGACTGTTATACGAGCAGTACTTC. This codes for CASSEIPGLLYEQYF.

The chain links TRBV6-4 to TRBJ2-1; possibly TRBD1 or TRBD2 for D (5 bases each). Per germline, CDR1 MRHNA and CDR2 SNTAGT. CDR3 length: 15 amino acids. The germline V and J ends were trimmed by 2 bases and 4 bases, with 12 bases remaining between them. This CDR3 reads CASSDRAEGYNEQFF. The CDR3 DNA follows: TGTGCCAGCAGTGACAGGGCAGAGGGGTACAATGAGCAGTTCTTC.

This sequence joins TRBV19 and TRBJ2-7; 10 nucleotides line up with TRBD2. Germline V gene data show CDR1 as LNHDA and CDR2 as SQIVND (reference sequence). This CDR3 region has 15 residues. V gave up 1 base and J gave up 5 bases; unmatched junction bases: 5. The CDR3 nucleotides are TGTGCCAGTAGTATAGTCCTAGCGGGAGCCAACGAGCAGTACTTC. Amino acid sequence: CASSIVLAGANEQYF.

The chain joins TRBV30 to TRBJ1-2; 10 bases are shared with TRBD1. J was trimmed by 0 bases and V by 3 bases; bases with no gene match: 7. The CDR3 is made up of 16 amino acids. From germline, CDR1 is GTSNPN and CDR2 SVGIG (reference sequence). CDR3 loop: CAWRGDRGHTNYGYTF. CDR3 sequence (DNA): TGTGCCTGGAGAGGGGACAGGGGCCATACTAACTATGGCTACACCTTC.

V and J are TRBV12-5 and TRBJ2-3, with 11 bases that match TRBD2. Germline V gene data show CDR1 as LGHNT and CDR2 as FRNRAP. The V gene end was trimmed by 9 bases and the J gene end by 4 bases; junction bases not matched to a gene: 6. The CDR3 length is 14 residues. CDR3 in amino acids: CASLLAGVPDTQYF. DNA of the CDR3: TGTGCTAGCCTACTAGCGGGAGTTCCAGATACGCAGTATTTT. Complete variable domain (other parts from reference TRBV12-5 and TRBJ2-3): DARVTQTPRHKVTEMGQEVTMRCQPILGHNTVFWYRQTMMQGLELLAYFRNRAPLDDSGMPKDRFSAEMPDATLATLKIQPSEPRDSAVYFCASLLAGVPDTQYFGPGTRLTVL.

The chain carries TRBV5-4 and TRBJ2-1; D not certain. The CDR3 sequence is 11 residues long. CDR1 and CDR2 from the germline V gene are SGHNT and YYREEE (reference sequence). Trimming left V 5 bases short and J 8 bases short, with 8 bases between. This CDR3 is CASSLSDEQFF. CDR3 nucleotides: TGTGCCAGCAGTTTAAGCGATGAGCAGTTCTTC.

Note on this clone: One end of the junction does not line up with germline, which may come from a read error. The V gene is TRBV6-1, the J gene TRBJ1-2; D not certain. The length of the CDR3 is 12 residues. CDR1 and CDR2 (germline): MNHNS, SASEGT. For the CDR3, the DNA is TGTGCCAGCAGTGAAAGTCTTCCCCTGCGCGCCTTC. Its protein is CASSESLPLRAF.

The gene calls are TRBV6-5 and TRBJ2-7, with D perhaps TRBD1 (5 bases). The CDR3 runs 14 residues. In germline, CDR1 is MNHEY, CDR2 SVGAGI. V was shortened by 5 bases and J by 0 bases, with 11 bases between the two germline ends. For the CDR3, the DNA is TGTGCCAGCAGTCTACAGGTCCTCTCCTACGAGCAGTACTTC. It yields the protein CASSLQVLSYEQYF.

J is TRBJ2-3 and V is TRBV11-2, with D unresolved. CDR3 size: 18 residues. V gave up 6 bases and J gave up 6 bases, with 28 bases separating them. CDR1 is SGHAT, CDR2 FQNNGV, per germline. Here the CDR3 reads CASRAPRSNYTDRDTQYF. Here the CDR3 DNA reads TGTGCCAGCAGGGCGCCTAGATCAAACTATACGGACCGGGATACGCAGTATTTT.

This clone was observed a few times. The rearrangement uses TRBV28 and TRBJ2-1; D not certain. CDR3 length: 15 residues. Germline assignment: CDR1 MDHEN and CDR2 SYDVKM. Trimming took 6 bases from V and 8 from J, leaving 20 bases between them. This chain's CDR3 is CASSLEAPSNDEQFF. In DNA, the CDR3 is TGTGCCAGCAGCCTCGAGGCACCAAGCAACGATGAGCAGTTCTTC.

The chain recombines TRBV6-5 with TRBJ2-3; TRBD2 aligns across 10 bases. The ends lost 0 bases at V and 4 bases at J; junction bases unmatched: 1. This CDR3 has 15 amino acids. Germline V gene sequence: CDR1 MNHEY, CDR2 SVGAGI. The CDR3 here is CASSYSLAGADTQYF. The CDR3 region has the DNA TGTGCCAGCAGTTACTCGCTAGCGGGAGCAGATACGCAGTATTTT.

The DNA for the CDR3 is TGTGCCAGCAGCTTAGCGGGAGGGCTGAAAGATACGCAGTATTTT. It specifies CASSLAGGLKDTQYF. The chain couples TRBV5-4 to TRBJ2-3, with TRBD2 identical over 10 bases. The CDR3 consists of 15 residues. CDR1 is SGHNT, CDR2 YYREEE, per germline (reference sequence). J gave up 5 bases and V 2 bases, and 5 bases lay outside the gene matches.

This chain uses TRBV28 with TRBJ2-2; D call uncertain. The CDR3 is made up of 16 amino acids. The V and J ends lost 6 bases and 5 bases respectively, with 19 bases between them. Per the germline V gene, CDR1 is MDHEN and CDR2 is SYDVKM. CDR3 sequence reads: CASRPLMPARTGELFF. CDR3 DNA: TGTGCCAGCAGACCCCTAATGCCGGCGCGGACCGGGGAGCTGTTTTTT.

This clone was seen only once. The V and J genes are TRBV5-4 and TRBJ2-7; D may be TRBD1 or TRBD2 (5 bases each). The V gene lost 5 bases and the J gene lost 3 bases, with 15 bases spanning the gap. Per germline, CDR1 SGHNT and CDR2 YYREEE (reference sequence). The CDR3 contains 14 residues. The CDR3 sequence is CASRTGPGGYEQYF. In DNA form, the CDR3 reads TGTGCCAGCAGAACAGGACCTGGAGGCTACGAGCAGTACTTC.

The gene calls are TRBV29-1 and TRBJ1-2; weak D call: TRBD1 (5 bases). V was clipped by 6 bases and J by 8 bases, with 16 bases between them. The CDR3 runs to 12 residues. The germline CDR1 and CDR2 sequences are SQVTM and ANQGSEA. In DNA form, the CDR3 reads TGCAGCGTCCGCGGGGGGGTCTACGGCTACACCTTC. Translating it yields CSVRGGVYGYTF.

This chain links TRBV10-3 with TRBJ2-7; D uncertain. There are 14 residues in the CDR3. Germline CDR1 ENHRY, CDR2 SYGVKD. The germline V and J ends were trimmed by 2 bases and 0 bases, with 8 bases remaining between them. CDR3 in DNA: TGTGCCATCAGTGAGGGACGGTTCTCCTACGAGCAGTACTTC. It translates to CAISEGRFSYEQYF.

The chain uses TRBV27 and TRBJ2-3; 10 bases map to TRBD2. Looked up from germline, CDR1 is MNHEY and CDR2 is SMNVEV (reference sequence). The CDR3 length is 16 residues. With V trimmed by 3 bases and J by 2 bases, 5 bases remained unmatched. The CDR3 DNA sequence: TGTGCCAGCAGTTTGTGGACTAGCGGCCACACAGATACGCAGTATTTT. Its translation: CASSLWTSGHTDTQYF.

The chain carries TRBV9 and TRBJ2-1, with 13 bases lining up with TRBD2. The CDR3 extends over 17 amino acids. The trim removed 0 bases at V and 8 bases at J, leaving 8 bases unmatched. Germline lookup yields CDR1 SGDLS and CDR2 YYNGEE. The CDR3 bases are TGTGCCAGCAGCGTAGGGGGACTAGCGGGGACCCTAGATGAGCAGTTCTTC. Residues: CASSVGGLAGTLDEQFF. The variable domain in full, completed from reference TRBV9 and TRBJ2-1, reads DSGVTQTPKHLITATGQRVTLRCSPRSGDLSVYWYQQSLDQGLQFLIQYYNGEERAKGNILERFSAQQFPDLHSELNLSSLELGDSALYFCASSVGGLAGTLDEQFFGPGTRLTVL.

The chain combines TRBV29-1 with TRBJ2-5, with TRBD2 identical over 13 bases. Per germline, CDR1 SQVTM and CDR2 ANQGSEA. The CDR3 loop spans 16 amino acids. The V gene end was trimmed by 5 bases and the J gene end by 3 bases; junction bases not matched to a gene: 9. The chain's CDR3 is CSVLGLAGVGEETQYF. The DNA of the CDR3 is TGCAGCGTTCTAGGACTAGCGGGAGTTGGGGAAGAGACCCAGTACTTC.

This chain uses TRBV5-1 with TRBJ1-1; D unclear. Deletions cut 4 bases from V and 0 bases from J, with 10 bases between. The CDR3 is 14 residues long. Per germline, CDR1 SGHRS and CDR2 YFSETQ. The CDR3 sequence: CASSASRMNTEAFF. The CDR3 DNA reads TGCGCCAGCAGCGCCTCAAGGATGAACACTGAAGCTTTCTTT.

This chain links TRBV7-2 with TRBJ1-5, with D perhaps TRBD1 (5 bases). This CDR3 is 17 amino acids long. V lost 2 bases and J lost 0, with 14 bases in between. From germline, CDR1 is SGHTA and CDR2 FQGNSA. The CDR3 spells CASSLNPGRYSNQPQHF. The CDR3 DNA follows: TGTGCCAGCAGCTTAAACCCGGGACGGTATAGCAATCAGCCCCAGCATTTT.

This chain joins TRBV19 and TRBJ2-7, with TRBD1 identical over 8 bases. The V and J ends lost 4 bases and 3 bases, in that order; junction bases with no gene match: 14. Germline CDR1 and CDR2: LNHDA and SQIVND (reference sequence). The CDR3 runs to 17 residues. The CDR3 coding sequence is TGTGCCAGTAGTAACCACCCGGACAGGGTTGAAATCTACGAGCAGTACTTC. Its translation: CASSNHPDRVEIYEQYF.

This sequence joins TRBV7-9 and TRBJ1-2; a weak D match, TRBD1 (5 bases). CDR1 is SEHNR and CDR2 is FQNEAQ in the germline V gene (reference sequence). V shed 4 bases and J shed 0 bases, with 15 bases lying between them. The CDR3 spans 16 residues. The CDR3 loop is CASSSDIAEANYGYTF. The CDR3 DNA is TGTGCCAGCAGCTCGGACATCGCCGAAGCTAACTATGGCTACACCTTC.

The chain employs TRBV7-2 and TRBJ2-7; D perhaps matches TRBD1 (6 bases). This CDR3 spans 14 amino acids. Trimming left V 3 bases short and J 4 bases short, with 13 bases between. Germline assignment: CDR1 SGHTA and CDR2 FQGNSA. The CDR3 DNA is TGTGCCAGCAGCTTCCTCACAGGGATGTACGAGCAGTACTTC. As protein: CASSFLTGMYEQYF.

V is TRBV6-6 and J is TRBJ1-4, with unresolved D. V shed 8 bases and J shed 7 bases, with 11 bases lying between them. Germline lookup yields CDR1 MNHNY and CDR2 SVGAGI (reference sequence). The CDR3 loop spans 12 amino acids. The CDR3 nucleotides read TGTGCCAGCGAACTGGACGGTGAAAAACTGTTTTTT. The encoded protein is CASELDGEKLFF.

The chain couples TRBV6-5 to TRBJ1-2, with 7 bases fitting TRBD1. The germline V gene encodes CDR1 MNHEY and CDR2 SVGAGI. Trimming removed 2 bases from V and 4 bases from J; junction bases left unmatched: 10. The CDR3 totals 16 residues. The CDR3 coding sequence is TGTGCCAGCAGTTACACGCCGAAGGGGGCCAGCTATGGCTACACCTTC. Amino acids: CASSYTPKGASYGYTF.

The chain recombines TRBV6-5 with TRBJ1-2, with a tentative D call TRBD1 (5 bases). CDR1 and CDR2 from the germline V gene are MNHEY and SVGAGI. CDR3 length: 13 amino acids. Trimming cost V 1 base and J 8 bases, with 11 bases left between them. CDR3 coding DNA: TGTGCCAGCAGTTACTTCGGGGACTCAGGCTACACCTTC. This encodes CASSYFGDSGYTF.

This clone was observed a handful of times. CDR3 sequence: CSVEDDRYEQYF. The CDR3 DNA reads as TGCAGCGTTGAAGACGACCGCTACGAGCAGTACTTC. The chain couples TRBV29-1 to TRBJ2-7; no clear D. Germline CDR1 reads SQVTM; CDR2 reads ANQGSEA. Trimming left V 0 bases short and J 3 bases short, with 6 bases between. The length of the CDR3 is 12 residues.

The chain recombines TRBV7-9 with TRBJ1-5; D might be TRBD1 (5 bases). CDR1 and CDR2 (germline): SEHNR, FQNEAQ (reference sequence). The CDR3 length is 14 residues. Trimming removed 2 bases at V and 2 bases at J, with 7 bases between. The CDR3 bases are TGTGCCAGCAGCTTATCGACAGGCAATCAGCCCCAGCATTTT. Its protein product is CASSLSTGNQPQHF.

The J gene is TRBJ1-5, the V gene TRBV6-5; D is undetermined. The length of the CDR3 is 13 residues. Germline-derived CDR1 and CDR2 are MNHEY and SVGAGI. Trimming removed 5 bases at V and 0 bases at J, with 5 bases between. The CDR3 DNA reads as TGTGCCAGCAGTCGATATAGCAATCAGCCCCAGCATTTT. This gives the protein CASSRYSNQPQHF.